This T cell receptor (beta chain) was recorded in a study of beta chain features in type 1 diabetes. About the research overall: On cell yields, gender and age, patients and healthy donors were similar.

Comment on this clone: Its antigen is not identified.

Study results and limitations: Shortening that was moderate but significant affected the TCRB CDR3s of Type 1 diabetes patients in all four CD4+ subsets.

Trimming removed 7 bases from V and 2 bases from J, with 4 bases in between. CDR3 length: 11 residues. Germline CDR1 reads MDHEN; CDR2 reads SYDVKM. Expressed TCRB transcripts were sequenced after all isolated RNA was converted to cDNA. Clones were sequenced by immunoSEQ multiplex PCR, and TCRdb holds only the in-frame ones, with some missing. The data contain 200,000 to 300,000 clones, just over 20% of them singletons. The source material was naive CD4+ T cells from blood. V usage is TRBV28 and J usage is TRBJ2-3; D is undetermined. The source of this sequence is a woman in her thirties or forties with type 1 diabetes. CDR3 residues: CASTYTDTQYF. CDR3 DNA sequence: TGTGCCAGCACTTACACAGATACGCAGTATTTT.